Shown below are 26 T cell receptor beta chains from a single sample sequenced in a study of cytomegalovirus exposure and HLA in healthy donors. Measured with immunoSEQ multiplex PCR; TCRdb has only the in-frame clones, and not every one. The sample yields 120,000 or so clones, 80% to 90% seen once. The specimen sequenced was PBMCs. All receptors come from a woman aged 18 to 35 in good health and CMV-seronegative.

The chain recombines TRBV28 with TRBJ1-2, with D perhaps TRBD1 (5 bases). Per germline, CDR1 MDHEN and CDR2 SYDVKM. This CDR3 contains 15 residues. Trimming shortened V by 6 bases and J by 5 bases, and 19 bases separated the two germline ends. The CDR3, as DNA: TGTGCCAGCAGCCTTGGGGTGCGGGGACTTTATGGCTACACCTTC. Protein product: CASSLGVRGLYGYTF.

The chain recombines TRBV10-1 with TRBJ1-5, with 7 bases matching TRBD1. The V gene end was trimmed by 7 bases and the J gene end by 2 bases; junction bases not matched to a gene: 2. Germline V gene data show CDR1 as WNHNN and CDR2 as SYGVQD (reference sequence). The CDR3 consists of 13 residues. The CDR3 DNA is TGCGCCAGCAAAGGGGGCGGCAATCAGCCCCAGCATTTT. Its translation: CASKGGGNQPQHF.

The genes are TRBV28 and TRBJ2-7, with 8 bases fitting TRBD1. J was trimmed by 6 bases and V by 7 bases; bases with no gene match: 2. Germline CDR1 reads MDHEN; CDR2 reads SYDVKM. The CDR3 loop spans 11 amino acids. The CDR3 DNA is TGTGCCAGCAATGACAGGGGCGAGCAGTACGTC. It yields the protein CASNDRGEQYV.

The sample holds a few counts of this clone. The V and J genes are TRBV18 and TRBJ2-7; 10 positions agree with TRBD2. The CDR3 has 15 residues. Germline V gene lookup returns CDR1 KGHSH and CDR2 LQKENI. V dropped 0 bases and J dropped 5; count of bases not matched to a gene: 4. As DNA, the CDR3 is TGTGCCAGCTCACCACCGTTGAGCGGGAGGGACGAGCAGTACTTC. It translates to CASSPPLSGRDEQYF.

The chain joins TRBV18 to TRBJ2-3; 7 bases are a match to TRBD1. Per the germline V gene, CDR1 is KGHSH and CDR2 is LQKENI. Trimming removed 5 bases from V and 6 bases from J; junction bases left unmatched: 5. The CDR3 loop spans 13 amino acids. The CDR3 sequence: CASSGTAQDTQYF. Written as DNA, the CDR3 is TGTGCCAGCTCAGGGACAGCCCAGGATACGCAGTATTTT.

The chain couples TRBV5-1 to TRBJ2-4; the D gene is possibly TRBD2 (6 bases). Germline values: CDR1 SGHRS, CDR2 YFSETQ. Trimming shortened V by 4 bases and J by 1 base, and 9 bases separated the two germline ends. This CDR3 comprises 14 residues. In DNA, the CDR3 is TGCGCCAGCAGCGCGGGGCTGGCCAAAAACATTCAGTACTTC. Encoded protein: CASSAGLAKNIQYF.

The chain joins TRBV6-5 to TRBJ2-7; 10 bases align to TRBD1. CDR3 length: 15 amino acids. V gave up 6 bases and J gave up 2 bases; unmatched junction bases: 7. Germline V gene lookup returns CDR1 MNHEY and CDR2 SVGAGI. The CDR3 nucleotides are TGTGCCAGCAGAAGACAGGGGGCGGGCACCTACGAGCAGTACGTC. This encodes CASRRQGAGTYEQYV.

The rearrangement uses TRBV6-5 and TRBJ1-2; tentatively, D is TRBD1 (5 bases). The CDR3 is made up of 14 amino acids. Germline V gene data show CDR1 as MNHEY and CDR2 as SVGAGI. Trimming pared 0 bases from V and 4 bases from J, leaving 9 bases between. CDR3 residues: CASSYSTVIYGYTF. CDR3 in DNA: TGTGCCAGCAGTTACTCGACAGTCATCTATGGCTACACCTTC.

The chain is built from TRBV10-3 and TRBJ2-2; a possible D gene is TRBD2 (6 bases). V was pared by 7 bases and J by 3 bases, with 6 bases between. This CDR3 region has 12 residues. The germline V gene has CDR1 ENHRY and CDR2 SYGVKD. The CDR3 bases are TGTGCCATCATAGCGGACACCGGGGAGCTGTTTTTT. Its translation: CAIIADTGELFF.

This chain uses TRBV6-5 with TRBJ1-1; a possible D gene is TRBD1 (5 bases). CDR1 and CDR2 (germline): MNHEY, SVGAGI. The CDR3 is 16 amino acids. V was cut by 0 bases and J by 2 bases, with 13 bases left in between. CDR3 in amino acids: CASSYSRRGTNTEAFF. The CDR3 bases are TGTGCCAGCAGTTACTCGAGGAGGGGAACAAACACTGAAGCTTTCTTT.

V is TRBV7-6 and J is TRBJ2-7, with TRBD2 identical over 8 bases. V lost 1 base and J lost 3; bases outside the gene matches: 8. Germline V gene data show CDR1 as SGHVS and CDR2 as FNYEAQ. The CDR3 covers 16 residues. The CDR3: CASSLGAGGGGYEQYF. DNA for the CDR3: TGTGCCAGCAGCTTAGGGGCCGGGGGGGGAGGCTACGAGCAGTACTTC.

The chain couples TRBV25-1 to TRBJ1-3; D gene uncertain. This CDR3 region has 13 residues. The germline CDR1 and CDR2 sequences are MGHDK and SYGVNS. Trimming took off 6 bases at V and 4 bases at J, with 10 bases between the two ends. CDR3 residues: CASRENAGNTIYF. The CDR3 coding sequence is TGTGCCAGCAGGGAGAATGCGGGAAACACCATATATTTT.

V is TRBV6-5 and J is TRBJ1-2, with D possibly TRBD1 on 5 matching bases. V dropped 6 bases and J dropped 1 base, with 15 bases sitting between them. The CDR3 loop spans 15 amino acids. Germline V lookup: CDR1 MNHEY, CDR2 SVGAGI. The CDR3 spells CASRATGVNNYGYTF. CDR3 sequence (DNA): TGTGCCAGCAGGGCTACAGGCGTCAATAACTATGGCTACACCTTC.

This chain links TRBV29-1 with TRBJ2-1, with 10 bases lining up with TRBD2. The ends lost 7 bases at V and 0 bases at J; junction bases unmatched: 12. Germline-derived CDR1 and CDR2 are SQVTM and ANQGSEA. This CDR3 comprises 17 residues. CDR3 sequence reads: CSARISGGKNSYNEQFF. The CDR3 bases are TGCAGCGCCAGGATTAGCGGGGGGAAAAACTCCTACAATGAGCAGTTCTTC.

The chain recombines TRBV28 with TRBJ1-3; D uncertain. The CDR3 extends over 14 amino acids. The V and J ends lost 4 bases and 0 bases respectively, with 7 bases between them. In germline, CDR1 is MDHEN, CDR2 SYDVKM. CDR3 bases: TGTGCCAGCAGTTATGCAGGCTCTGGAAACACCATATATTTT. Encoded protein: CASSYAGSGNTIYF.

This clone was seen just once. The V gene is TRBV2, the J gene TRBJ2-1, with D possibly being TRBD2 (6 bases). Trimming took off 3 bases at V and 0 bases at J, with 9 bases between the two ends. The germline gives CDR1 SNHLY, CDR2 FYNNEI. The CDR3 is made up of 15 amino acids. The CDR3 nucleotides read TGTGCCAGCAGTGATAGCGGAAGCTCCTACAATGAGCAGTTCTTC. Translating gives CASSDSGSSYNEQFF.

This clone was counted once. Here the CDR3 reads CASSYSGDSYYGYTF. The CDR3 DNA sequence: TGTGCCAGCAGTTATTCGGGGGACAGCTACTATGGCTACACCTTC. This rearrangement joins TRBV6-5 to TRBJ1-2; 7 nucleotides agree with TRBD1. This CDR3 has 15 residues. V gave up 3 bases and J gave up 3 bases; unmatched junction bases: 7. Looked up from germline, CDR1 is MNHEY and CDR2 is SVGAGI.

The V and J genes are TRBV7-8 and TRBJ1-2; 7 positions match TRBD1. Trimming took 5 bases from V and 0 from J; bases not matched to a gene: 6. Per the germline V gene, CDR1 is SGHVS and CDR2 is FQNEAQ. CDR3 length: 15 amino acids. The CDR3 nucleotides are TGTGCCAGCAGCAGCCACAGGGGAGCTAACTATGGCTACACCTTC. This translates into CASSSHRGANYGYTF. Full variable domain (missing parts from reference TRBV7-8 and TRBJ1-2): GAGVSQSPRYKVAKRGQDVALRCDPISGHVSLFWYQQALGQGPEFLTYFQNEAQLDKSGLPSDRFFAERPEGSVSTLKIQRTQQEDSAVYLCASSSHRGANYGYTFGSGTRLTVV.

Concerning this clone: A read error may produce the germline difference seen at one junction end. The rearrangement joins TRBV13 to TRBJ1-2; D gene ambiguous. The CDR3 consists of 14 residues. Germline CDR1 reads PRHDT; CDR2 reads FYEKMQ (reference sequence). The DNA of the CDR3 is TGTGCCACCAGCCGGCCCTTATCCGCGGATGGCTACACCTTC. This gives the protein CATSRPLSADGYTF.

The V gene is TRBV18, the J gene TRBJ1-2, with 11 bases aligning to TRBD1. Germline CDR1 is KGHSH and CDR2 is LQKENI. V was pared by 6 bases and J by 5 bases, with 8 bases of the junction left unmatched. The CDR3 has 15 residues. The CDR3 nucleotides read TGTGCCAGCTCCCTTGGACAGGGGGCGCGGTATGGCTACACCTTC. It specifies CASSLGQGARYGYTF.

V is TRBV2 and J is TRBJ1-1; 7 positions match TRBD1. V lost 9 bases and J lost 4; bases outside the gene matches: 11. The CDR3 sequence is 14 residues long. The germline V gene has CDR1 SNHLY and CDR2 FYNNEI. CDR3 sequence reads: CARGRTGELTEAFF. The CDR3, as DNA: TGTGCCAGAGGAAGAACAGGGGAACTCACTGAAGCTTTCTTT.

The CDR3 nucleotides are TGTGCCAGCAGTTATGCGGGGGGTCAAGAGACCCAGTACTTC. This gives the protein CASSYAGGQETQYF. The V gene is TRBV6-6, the J gene TRBJ2-5; 8 nucleotides match TRBD2. Germline assignment: CDR1 MNHNY and CDR2 SVGAGI (reference sequence). With 3 bases clipped from V and 2 bases from J, the junction kept 2 bases outside the gene matches. The CDR3 is made up of 14 amino acids.

The chain joins TRBV28 to TRBJ1-4; D is possibly TRBD1 (5 bases). The CDR3 loop spans 15 amino acids. V lost 5 bases and J lost 5, with 15 bases in between. Looked up from germline, CDR1 is MDHEN and CDR2 is SYDVKM. The CDR3 DNA reads TGTGCCAGCAGTCCTGTCTTCGCAGGGAATGAAAAACTGTTTTTT. Protein product: CASSPVFAGNEKLFF.

V is TRBV15 and J is TRBJ1-3, with 9 bases aligning to TRBD1. Germline trimming cut 5 bases from V and 3 bases from J; bases unmatched to any gene: 11. This CDR3 comprises 17 residues. The germline V gene has CDR1 LNHNV and CDR2 YYDKDF (reference sequence). The CDR3 DNA follows: TGTGCCACCAGCGGAGGGACAGGGCAAAGGGGTGGAAACACCATATATTTT. Translating gives CATSGGTGQRGGNTIYF.

The gene calls are TRBV6-5 and TRBJ2-1; 11 positions match TRBD2. Germline lookup yields CDR1 MNHEY and CDR2 SVGAGI. V dropped 2 bases and J dropped 0; count of bases not matched to a gene: 0. The CDR3 loop spans 16 amino acids. The CDR3 loop reads CASSYTSGGSYNEQFF. For the CDR3, the DNA is TGTGCCAGCAGTTACACTAGCGGGGGCTCCTACAATGAGCAGTTCTTC.

V and J are TRBV5-1 and TRBJ1-5; 7 bases are a match to TRBD1. The germline V gene has CDR1 SGHRS and CDR2 YFSETQ. J gave up 4 bases and V 4 bases, and 5 bases lay outside the gene matches. The CDR3 spans 14 residues. CDR3 loop: CASSAGTDNQPQHF. The CDR3 DNA follows: TGCGCCAGCAGCGCCGGGACAGATAATCAGCCCCAGCATTTT.